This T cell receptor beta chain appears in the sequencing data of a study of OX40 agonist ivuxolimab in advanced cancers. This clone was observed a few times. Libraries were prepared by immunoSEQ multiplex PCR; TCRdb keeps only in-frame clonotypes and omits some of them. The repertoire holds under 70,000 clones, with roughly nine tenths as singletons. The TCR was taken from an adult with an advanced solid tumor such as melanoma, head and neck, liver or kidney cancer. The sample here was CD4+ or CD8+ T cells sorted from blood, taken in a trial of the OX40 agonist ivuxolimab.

CDR3 in amino acids: CASSWRTRGTDTQYF. The CDR3 DNA is TGTGCCAGCAGTTGGCGGACTAGGGGGACAGATACGCAGTATTTT. V usage is TRBV6-6 and J usage is TRBJ2-3; D possibly corresponds to TRBD2 (7 bases). This CDR3 region has 15 residues. Trimming took off 4 bases at V and 3 bases at J, with 14 bases between the two ends. Germline-derived CDR1 and CDR2 are MNHNY and SVGAGI (reference sequence).